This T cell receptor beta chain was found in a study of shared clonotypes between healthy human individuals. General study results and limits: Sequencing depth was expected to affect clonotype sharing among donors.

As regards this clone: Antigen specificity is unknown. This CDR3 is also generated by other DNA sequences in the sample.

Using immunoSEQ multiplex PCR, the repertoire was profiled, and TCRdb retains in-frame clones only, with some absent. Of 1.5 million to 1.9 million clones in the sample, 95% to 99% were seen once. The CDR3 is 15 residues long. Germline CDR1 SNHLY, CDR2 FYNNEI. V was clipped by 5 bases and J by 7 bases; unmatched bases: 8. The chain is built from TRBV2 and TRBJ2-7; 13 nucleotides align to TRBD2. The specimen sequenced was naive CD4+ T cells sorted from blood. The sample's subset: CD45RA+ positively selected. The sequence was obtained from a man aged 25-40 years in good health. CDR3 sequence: CASSPGLAGVREQYF. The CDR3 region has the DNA TGTGCCAGCAGTCCTGGACTAGCGGGAGTAAGGGAGCAGTACTTC. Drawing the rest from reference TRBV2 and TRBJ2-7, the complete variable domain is EPEVTQTPSHQVTQMGQEVILRCVPISNHLYFYWYRQILGQKVEFLVSFYNNEISEKSEIFDDQFSVERPDGSNFTLKIRSTKLEDSAMYFCASSPGLAGVREQYFGPGTRLTVT.